A selection of T cell receptor beta chains follows, all from one sample in a study of blood T cell repertoires in COVID-19. Generated by immunoSEQ multiplex PCR, the TCRdb table keeps only in-frame clones and is missing some. The sample lists about 200,000 clones, roughly 85% seen once, with 4.5% to 5% in the top ten. Source material: peripheral blood. These receptors were obtained from a woman aged 80 or over with acute or convalescent COVID-19. Both conserved end residues are part of each CDR3. D genes are given only for firm matches. Size is stated for part of the rows, as once, few or many counts, or as a class when the clone is expanded.

D gene	V gene	J gene	CDR3 length	clone size	CDR3 DNA	CDR3 protein
-	TRBV3-1/TRBV3-2	TRBJ2-1	15	-	TGTGCCAGCAGCCAAGCCACGGGAGCTTTCAATGAGCAGTTCTTC	CASSQATGAFNEQFF
-	TRBV28	TRBJ2-5	15	once	TGTGCCAGCAGTCTATGGGACGGGAACCAAGAGACCCAGTACTTC	CASSLWDGNQETQYF
-	TRBV30	TRBJ1-3	16	-	TGTGCCTGGAGTGTGGGACATTTGGGCACAGGAAACACCATATATTTT	CAWSVGHLGTGNTIYF
-	TRBV5-8	TRBJ1-6	15	-	TGTGCCAGCAGCTCTGAACCGGTAGGGGGTTCACCCCTCCACTTT	CASSSEPVGGSPLHF
-	TRBV3-1/TRBV3-2	TRBJ1-1	12	many	TGTGCCAGCAGCCTATTGGATGGAGTAGCTTTCTTT	CASSLLDGVAFF
TRBD2	TRBV30	TRBJ2-3	17	-	TGTGCCTGGAGTGTTTGGACTAGCGGAACTAGCACAGATACGCAGTATTTT	CAWSVWTSGTSTDTQYF
TRBD1	TRBV29-1	TRBJ2-7	14	-	TGCAGCGTCGAGCCTAGGGGGCCAGCCTACGAGCAGTACTTC	CSVEPRGPAYEQYF
TRBD2	TRBV15	TRBJ2-5	17	-	TGTGCCACCAGCAGGGGGTTTGATCGGGCGGGAGCAGAGACCCAGTACTTC	CATSRGFDRAGAETQYF
-	TRBV10-3	TRBJ1-6	13	-	TGTGCCATTACAAGGGGAGGCAATTCACCCCTCCACTTT	CAITRGGNSPLHF
-	TRBV15	TRBJ1-1	15	-	TGTGCCACCAGCAGAGGCCGGGGGGCATACACTGAAGCTTTCTTT	CATSRGRGAYTEAFF
-	TRBV19	TRBJ1-2	14	-	TGTGCCACGGAAATAACAGGGATGAACGGTGGCTACACCTTC	CATEITGMNGGYTF
TRBD1	TRBV11-3	TRBJ1-1	13	once	TGTGCCAGCCAGGGGGAGGTCGGCACTGAAGCTTTCTTT	CASQGEVGTEAFF
-	TRBV28	TRBJ2-1	13	-	TGTGCCTCAGGGGCCACTGACTACAATGAGCAGTTCTTC	CASGATDYNEQFF
-	TRBV7-2	TRBJ1-4	14	-	TGTGCCAGCAGCCCCGTCGGAGACAATGAAAAACTGTTTTTT	CASSPVGDNEKLFF
TRBD1	TRBV18	TRBJ1-5	16	-	TGTGCCAGCTCACCGTATGAGGGGGCTGGGAATCAGCCCCAGCATTTT	CASSPYEGAGNQPQHF
-	TRBV12-3/TRBV12-4	TRBJ1-5	13	-	TGTGCCAGCAGTCCAGGGGCAGGGCAGCCCCAGCATTTT	CASSPGAGQPQHF
TRBD1	TRBV4-1	TRBJ1-6	13	-	TGCGCCAGCAGGGGACAGGGTGAATCACCCCTCCACTTT	CASRGQGESPLHF
TRBD1	TRBV9	TRBJ2-3	15	once	TGTGCCAGCAGCTCTAGAGGGACAGGCACAGATACGCAGTATTTT	CASSSRGTGTDTQYF
-	TRBV5-1	TRBJ2-3	14	-	TGCGCCAGCAGCTTGGCAACTAGCTCAGATACGCAGTATTTT	CASSLATSSDTQYF
-	TRBV4-3	TRBJ1-1	14	-	TGCGCCAGCAGCCGATCACCGGGGAGCACTGAAGCTTTCTTT	CASSRSPGSTEAFF
-	TRBV18	TRBJ1-2	15	-	TGTGCCAGCTCACCAACGTCGGAGAGCGGCTATGGCTACACCTTC	CASSPTSESGYGYTF
TRBD1	TRBV5-1	TRBJ2-1	15	-	TGCGCCAGCAGCGCGGGACAGGGGGTCTACAATGAGCAGTTCTTC	CASSAGQGVYNEQFF
TRBD1	TRBV13	TRBJ1-1	16	-	TGTGCCAGCAGCTCTCCTGACAGGGGCATGAACACTGAAGCTTTCTTT	CASSSPDRGMNTEAFF
TRBD2	TRBV3-1/TRBV3-2	TRBJ2-2	16	-	TGTGCCAGCAGCCCCCGGGACTACCTATACACCGGGGAGCTGTTTTTT	CASSPRDYLYTGELFF
-	TRBV27	TRBJ1-2	15	-	TGTGCCAGCAGCTCCCCAGGGGAGGGGTTAAATGGCTACACCTTC	CASSSPGEGLNGYTF
TRBD2	TRBV2	TRBJ2-7	18	-	TGTGCCAGCAAGCCTCCGGGACTAGCGGGAGTTTACTCCTACGAGCAGTACTTC	CASKPPGLAGVYSYEQYF
TRBD2	TRBV7-9	TRBJ2-4	16	-	TGTGCCAGCACACCATCCGGGACTAGCGGCCAAAACATTCAGTACTTC	CASTPSGTSGQNIQYF
-	TRBV18	TRBJ1-1	12	-	TGTGCCAGCTCAACCGAGAGCACTGAAGCTTTCTTT	CASSTESTEAFF
-	TRBV21-1	TRBJ2-3	13	-	TGTGCCAGCAGCAAACGCGGGGCAGATACGCAGTATTTT	CASSKRGADTQYF
TRBD1	TRBV7-2	TRBJ2-5	14	-	TGTGCCAGCAGCTTAGACAGGGGGAAAGAGACCCAGTACTTC	CASSLDRGKETQYF